The 28 T cell receptor beta chains listed next were all sequenced from one sample in a study of blood T cell repertoires in COVID-19. The repertoire was sequenced with immunoSEQ multiplex PCR; TCRdb's copy has only in-frame clones and lacks some. The table lists 350,000 to 400,000 clones, around 92% of them singletons. The specimen was PBMCs or T cells enriched from blood (not recorded which). Every receptor here comes from a woman in her 30s who had recovered from COVID-19.

Written as DNA, the CDR3 is TGCGCCAGCCGTAGCGGACTCTACACAGATACGCAGTATTTT. Residues: CASRSGLYTDTQYF. The chain combines TRBV10-1 with TRBJ2-3; D is perhaps TRBD2 (6 bases). Germline loops: CDR1 WNHNN, CDR2 SYGVQD (reference sequence). V shed 8 bases and J shed 2 bases, with 14 bases lying between them. The CDR3 spans 14 residues.

The CDR3 is CASSGRLLAGWEEQYF. The CDR3 DNA reads TGTGCCAGCAGTGGAAGGCTTCTCGCCGGTTGGGAGGAGCAGTACTTC. The genes are TRBV2 and TRBJ2-7; a possible D gene is TRBD2 (5 bases). CDR1 and CDR2 from the germline V gene are SNHLY and FYNNEI. The CDR3 is made up of 16 amino acids. V was shortened by 4 bases and J by 7 bases, with 23 bases between the two germline ends.

V is TRBV25-1 and J is TRBJ1-2, with no clear D. The CDR3 totals 12 residues. Germline loops: CDR1 MGHDK, CDR2 SYGVNS. Trimming stripped 6 bases from V and 4 bases from J, with 9 bases between. The CDR3 DNA is TGTGCCAGCAGCGCGGGGAGCTATGGCTACACCTTC. The encoded protein is CASSAGSYGYTF.

The chain couples TRBV5-4 to TRBJ1-6; 9 positions agree with TRBD1. The J segment lost 5 bases and the V segment lost 4 bases, leaving 4 bases of the junction unmatched. CDR1 SGHNT and CDR2 YYREEE come from the germline V gene (reference sequence). The CDR3 is 15 amino acids. CDR3 nucleotides: TGTGCCAGCAGCCCCGGGACAGGGAATAATTCACCCCTCCACTTT. Protein product: CASSPGTGNNSPLHF. Filled out from reference TRBV5-4 and TRBJ1-6, the complete variable domain reads ETGVTQSPTHLIKTRGQQVTLRCSSQSGHNTVSWYQQALGQGPQFIFQYYREEENGRGNFPPRFSGLQFPNYSSELNVNALELDDSALYLCASSPGTGNNSPLHFGNGTRLTVT.

Only one count was recorded for this clone. V gene TRBV2 combines with J gene TRBJ1-4; 9 bases are shared with TRBD1. J lost 6 bases, V lost 3 bases, and 2 bases had no gene match. This CDR3 is 14 amino acids long. Germline CDR1 SNHLY, CDR2 FYNNEI. The CDR3 sequence is CASSEDRGDEKLFF. The CDR3, as DNA: TGTGCCAGCAGTGAGGACAGGGGCGATGAAAAACTGTTTTTT.

The genes are TRBV9 and TRBJ1-1, with 7 bases fitting TRBD1. The CDR3 extends over 16 amino acids. The germline gives CDR1 SGDLS, CDR2 YYNGEE. V was pared by 3 bases and J by 0 bases, with 8 bases of the junction left unmatched. The CDR3 DNA sequence: TGTGCCAGCAGCGAGGGGGCGCCAGAATTGAACACTGAAGCTTTCTTT. Encoded protein: CASSEGAPELNTEAFF. Full variable domain (rest looked up from reference TRBV9 and TRBJ1-1): DSGVTQTPKHLITATGQRVTLRCSPRSGDLSVYWYQQSLDQGLQFLIQYYNGEERAKGNILERFSAQQFPDLHSELNLSSLELGDSALYFCASSEGAPELNTEAFFGQGTRLTVV.

In DNA form, the CDR3 reads TGTGCCAGCACTAAAAAAGAGACCCAGTACTTC. Its translation is CASTKKETQYF. The rearrangement links TRBV2 to TRBJ2-5; D gene unclear. Trimming pared 7 bases from V and 3 bases from J, leaving 6 bases between. Germline V gene lookup returns CDR1 SNHLY and CDR2 FYNNEI. The CDR3 covers 11 residues.

This chain links TRBV4-3 with TRBJ1-2; a possible D gene is TRBD1 (5 bases). Germline CDR1 and CDR2: LGHNA and YSLEER. The germline V and J ends were trimmed by 0 bases and 3 bases, with 8 bases remaining between them. The CDR3 covers 14 residues. CDR3 protein: CASSQDPRDYGYTF. For the CDR3, the DNA is TGCGCCAGCAGCCAAGATCCCAGGGACTATGGCTACACCTTC.

This clone has just one count. The chain recombines TRBV7-9 with TRBJ2-2; 8 bases align to TRBD2. The CDR3 has 18 amino acids. V was pared by 4 bases and J by 4 bases, with 14 bases of the junction left unmatched. Germline values: CDR1 SEHNR, CDR2 FQNEAQ (reference sequence). DNA for the CDR3: TGTGCCAGCAGCTCATCAGCTACGGGGGGGCGTGTCACCGGGGAGCTGTTTTTT. It encodes CASSSSATGGRVTGELFF.

This sequence joins TRBV12-5 and TRBJ2-7, with 7 bases aligning to TRBD1. CDR1 and CDR2 (germline): LGHNT, FRNRAP. The CDR3 loop spans 13 amino acids. The trim removed 2 bases at V and 5 bases at J, leaving 3 bases unmatched. The CDR3 DNA is TGTGCTAGTGGTTTGACCAGGGGGAACGAGCAGTACTTC. As protein: CASGLTRGNEQYF.

The chain couples TRBV7-2 to TRBJ2-7, with a tentative D call TRBD2 (5 bases). Trimming removed 5 bases at V and 3 bases at J, with 14 bases between. Germline loops: CDR1 SGHTA, CDR2 FQGNSA. This CDR3 region has 14 residues. CDR3 DNA: TGTGCCAGCAGCGAGAGGCCTGAGGGCTACGAGCAGTACTTC. It codes for CASSERPEGYEQYF.

The chain uses TRBV7-2 and TRBJ2-5; D not resolved. The CDR3 sequence is 14 residues long. CDR1 is SGHTA, CDR2 FQGNSA, per germline. V dropped 0 bases and J dropped 2 bases, with 7 bases sitting between them. Here the CDR3 DNA reads TGTGCCAGCAGCTTAGCTTCCGTACAAGAGACCCAGTACTTC. This gives the protein CASSLASVQETQYF.

The V and J genes are TRBV30 and TRBJ1-1; 9 positions agree with TRBD1. The CDR3 has 14 residues. From germline, CDR1 is GTSNPN and CDR2 SVGIG (reference sequence). The junction had 11 bases not matched to a gene; V was cut back by 7 bases and J by 5 bases. The CDR3 is CASRPGTGLTEAFF. The CDR3 DNA sequence: TGTGCCTCGAGGCCCGGGACAGGGCTTACTGAAGCTTTCTTT.

The chain carries TRBV7-2 and TRBJ1-2, with 7 nucleotides matching TRBD1. With 5 bases clipped from V and 4 bases from J, the junction kept 7 bases outside the gene matches. This CDR3 has 14 residues. CDR1 is SGHTA, CDR2 FQGNSA, per germline. This chain's CDR3 is CASSQTGTAYGYTF. CDR3 nucleotides: TGTGCCAGCAGCCAGACCGGGACAGCCTATGGCTACACCTTC.

The rearrangement joins TRBV18 to TRBJ2-1; a possible D gene is TRBD2 (6 bases). Germline CDR1 and CDR2: KGHSH and LQKENI. V was shortened by 2 bases and J by 0 bases, with 20 bases between the two germline ends. The CDR3 consists of 19 residues. CDR3: CASSPAGRQKTNSYNEQFF. For the CDR3, the DNA is TGTGCCAGCTCACCAGCGGGACGGCAAAAAACTAACTCCTACAATGAGCAGTTCTTC. The full variable domain, its missing parts supplied by reference TRBV18 and TRBJ2-1, is NAGVMQNPRHLVRRRGQEARLRCSPMKGHSHVYWYRQLPEEGLKFMVYLQKENIIDESGMPKERFSAEFPKEGPSILRIQQVVRGDSAAYFCASSPAGRQKTNSYNEQFFGPGTRLTVL.

V usage is TRBV5-6 and J usage is TRBJ1-1; D uncertain. The length of the CDR3 is 13 residues. V was cut by 0 bases and J by 4 bases, with 7 bases left in between. Germline assignment: CDR1 SGHDT and CDR2 YYEEEE. Written as DNA, the CDR3 is TGTGCCAGCAGCTTGGCCCCGGGCACTGAAGCTTTCTTT. The encoded protein is CASSLAPGTEAFF.

The genes are TRBV7-2 and TRBJ1-4; D might be TRBD1 (5 bases). Germline CDR1 is SGHTA and CDR2 is FQGNSA. The V end was cut by 2 bases, the J end by 4 bases, with 11 bases between. The length of the CDR3 is 15 residues. CDR3 sequence reads: CASSLYGRVNEKLFF. As DNA, the CDR3 is TGTGCCAGCAGCTTATACGGCAGGGTTAATGAAAAACTGTTTTTT.

The genes are TRBV15 and TRBJ1-2; D remains unclear. CDR1 LNHNV and CDR2 YYDKDF come from the germline V gene (reference sequence). The CDR3 spans 13 residues. V lost 0 bases, J lost 7 bases, and 9 bases lay in between. The chain's CDR3 is CATSRERMGGYTF. CDR3 bases: TGTGCCACCAGCAGAGAGCGGATGGGTGGCTACACCTTC.

The chain joins TRBV20-1 to TRBJ2-1; D might be TRBD1 (6 bases). The CDR3 loop spans 13 amino acids. CDR1 DFQATT and CDR2 SNEGSKA come from the germline V gene (reference sequence). V dropped 3 bases and J dropped 5 bases, with 11 bases sitting between them. The CDR3 sequence: CSASRTVHNEQFF. The CDR3 nucleotides are TGCAGTGCTAGTAGGACAGTACACAATGAGCAGTTCTTC.

The chain recombines TRBV12-5 with TRBJ1-4, with D hard to call. The length of the CDR3 is 14 residues. The germline CDR1 and CDR2 sequences are LGHNT and FRNRAP. Trimming left V 1 base short and J 8 bases short, with 11 bases between. Here the CDR3 reads CASGLGRDLEKLFF. CDR3 DNA sequence: TGTGCTAGTGGTTTGGGCCGGGATCTCGAAAAACTGTTTTTT.

A single count supports this clone. The CDR3 DNA reads as TGTGCCAGCAGCCGACGCTCGGAGGTTGGCGAGCAGTACTTC. It codes for CASSRRSEVGEQYF. This rearrangement joins TRBV7-8 to TRBJ2-7; D perhaps matches TRBD2 (5 bases). The germline gives CDR1 SGHVS, CDR2 FQNEAQ. V dropped 5 bases and J dropped 6 bases, with 17 bases sitting between them. CDR3 length equals 14 residues.

As concerns this clone: An end of the junction differs from the germline gene, which may be a read error. J is TRBJ2-7 and V is TRBV15, with D possibly matching TRBD1 (5 bases). The CDR3 covers 14 residues. Germline values: CDR1 LNHNV, CDR2 YYDKDF (reference sequence). CDR3 DNA: TGTGTCACCAGTAAAGTTAGTGGGGCGTACGAGCAGTACTTC. Residues: CVTSKVSGAYEQYF.

This sequence joins TRBV24-1 and TRBJ1-2; tentatively, D is TRBD1 (6 bases). The ends were cut back, 1 base at V and 8 bases at J, with 10 bases in the middle. CDR1 KGHDR and CDR2 SFDVKD come from the germline V gene. This CDR3 has 13 residues. Here the CDR3 reads CATSDLTGRGYTF. The CDR3 DNA follows: TGTGCCACCAGTGATTTAACAGGGAGAGGCTACACCTTC.

This clone was found a few times. The chain has TRBV5-4 and TRBJ1-3, with TRBD1 matching 11 bases. The germline V gene encodes CDR1 SGHNT and CDR2 YYREEE (reference sequence). Trimming removed 2 bases from V and 3 bases from J; junction bases left unmatched: 4. The CDR3 has 16 residues. DNA of the CDR3: TGTGCCAGCAGCTTCGGACAGGGGGCGCTTGGAAACACCATATATTTT. Protein: CASSFGQGALGNTIYF.

The chain combines TRBV19 with TRBJ1-4, with TRBD1 as a possible D gene (6 bases). The CDR3 is 15 amino acids. From germline, CDR1 is LNHDA and CDR2 SQIVND (reference sequence). Trimming pared 4 bases from V and 4 bases from J, leaving 13 bases between. CDR3 DNA: TGTGCCAGTAGTAGAAAGGGGGTAAATAATGAAAAACTGTTTTTT. Its translation: CASSRKGVNNEKLFF.

The gene calls are TRBV7-3 and TRBJ2-5, with 12 bases matching TRBD2. V trimming: 5 bases; J trimming: 7 bases; junction bases outside the gene matches: 8. Looked up from germline, CDR1 is SGHTA and CDR2 is FQGTGA. The CDR3 has 15 amino acids. Here the CDR3 DNA reads TGTGCCAGCAGCATGACTAGCGGGGGCTTCGGGACCCAGTACTTC. Protein: CASSMTSGGFGTQYF.

The chain employs TRBV13 and TRBJ2-5, with 11 positions matching TRBD1. The V gene's germline CDR1 is PRHDT and CDR2 FYEKMQ (reference sequence). The CDR3 is made up of 18 amino acids. Unmatched junction bases numbered 11, after V lost 3 bases and J lost 2 bases. The CDR3 region has the DNA TGTGCCAGCAGCTTTTGGCTAATCAGGGACAGGGGGCAAGAGACCCAGTACTTC. This codes for CASSFWLIRDRGQETQYF.

This chain links TRBV5-1 with TRBJ2-2; D remains unclear. Trimming pared 0 bases from V and 0 bases from J, leaving 6 bases between. Germline lookup yields CDR1 SGHRS and CDR2 YFSETQ. The CDR3 covers 15 residues. Here the CDR3 reads CASSLETSNTGELFF. The CDR3 DNA sequence: TGCGCCAGCAGCTTGGAGACATCGAACACCGGGGAGCTGTTTTTT.